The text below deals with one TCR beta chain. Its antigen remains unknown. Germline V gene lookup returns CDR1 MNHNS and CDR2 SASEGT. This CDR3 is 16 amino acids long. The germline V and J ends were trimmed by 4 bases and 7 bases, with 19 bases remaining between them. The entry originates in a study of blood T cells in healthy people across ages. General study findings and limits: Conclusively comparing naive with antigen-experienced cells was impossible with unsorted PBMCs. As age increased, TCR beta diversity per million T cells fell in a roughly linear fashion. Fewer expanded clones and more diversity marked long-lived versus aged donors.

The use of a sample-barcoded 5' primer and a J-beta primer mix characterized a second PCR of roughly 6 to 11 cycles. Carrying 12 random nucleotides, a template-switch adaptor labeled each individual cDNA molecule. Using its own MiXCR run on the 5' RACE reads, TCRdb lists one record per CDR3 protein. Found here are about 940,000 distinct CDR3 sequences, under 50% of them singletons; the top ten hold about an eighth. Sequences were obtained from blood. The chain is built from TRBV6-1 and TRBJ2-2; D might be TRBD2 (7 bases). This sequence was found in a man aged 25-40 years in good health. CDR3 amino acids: CASSVGGTYEVGELFF. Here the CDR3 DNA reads TGTGCCAGCAGTGTCGGGGGGACATACGAGGTCGGGGAGCTGTTTTTT.